This TCR beta chain stems from a study of OX40 agonist ivuxolimab in advanced cancers. Study-level information: Administration of intravenous ivuxolimab to patients occurred every 2 weeks at 0.01 to 10 mg/kg. The dose-escalation cohort was approximately 85% male, with a mean age of around 60 years, ranging about 23 to 90. The study reported partial responses in three patients: one hepatocellular carcinoma, two cutaneous melanoma.

As concerns this clone: The antigen is not known.

Sequencing used immunoSEQ multiplex PCR; TCRdb keeps in-frame clones, though not all of them. The sample carries 70,000 to 90,000 clones, roughly 89% recorded once. Study-wide results and caveats: There were, on average, more expanded clones in CD8+ T cells than in CD4+.

The germline gives CDR1 SGHNT, CDR2 YENEEA. The V gene lost 5 bases and the J gene lost 16 bases, with 15 bases spanning the gap. The CDR3 length is 11 residues. The receptor was derived from an adult with an advanced solid tumor such as melanoma, head and neck, liver or kidney cancer. Material: CD4+ or CD8+ T cells sorted from blood, obtained in a trial of the OX40 agonist ivuxolimab. The rearrangement uses TRBV11-3 and TRBJ2-4; the D gene is possibly TRBD1 (5 bases). Written as DNA, the CDR3 is TGTGCCAGCAGCCTCGCAGGGTTCCCCTACTTC. Its protein is CASSLAGFPYF. The whole variable domain, remainder taken from reference TRBV11-3 and TRBJ2-4, is EAGVVQSPRYKIIEKKQPVAFWCNPISGHNTLYWYLQNLGQGPELLIRYENEEAVDDSQLPKDRFSAERLKGVDSTLKIQPAELGDSAVYLCASSLAGFPYFGAGTRLSVL.